This TCR beta chain was profiled in a study of blood T cells in healthy people across ages. For the study at large: Through template switching, about one barcoded beta molecule was captured per two T cells, as measured in model experiments.

A second about 6 to 11 cycle PCR used barcoded and J-beta primers. Paired-end reads containing CDR3 totaled no fewer than 3 million for each sample. TCRdb processed the 5' RACE reads anew with MiXCR; each CDR3 protein has one entry. The sample gives about 1.6 million distinct CDR3 sequences, about 31% of which show up once; about 11% is in the top ten. Study outcomes and limitations: Diversity figures derived from one million T cells were judged to underestimate the true value.

As concerns this clonotype: Its matching antigen is unknown.

The clonotype was recovered from a woman aged 25 to 45 in good health. The source material was blood.

In nucleotides, the CDR3 is TGTGCCAGCAGCCAATCTAGCGGTTGGAGGAATGAGCAGTTCTTC. It encodes CASSQSSGWRNEQFF. V usage is TRBV3-1 and J usage is TRBJ2-1; TRBD2 matches at 7 bases. Trimming cost V 2 bases and J 7 bases; bases outside gene matches: 8. Looked up from germline, CDR1 is LGHDT and CDR2 is YNNKEL (reference sequence). The CDR3 has 15 residues.